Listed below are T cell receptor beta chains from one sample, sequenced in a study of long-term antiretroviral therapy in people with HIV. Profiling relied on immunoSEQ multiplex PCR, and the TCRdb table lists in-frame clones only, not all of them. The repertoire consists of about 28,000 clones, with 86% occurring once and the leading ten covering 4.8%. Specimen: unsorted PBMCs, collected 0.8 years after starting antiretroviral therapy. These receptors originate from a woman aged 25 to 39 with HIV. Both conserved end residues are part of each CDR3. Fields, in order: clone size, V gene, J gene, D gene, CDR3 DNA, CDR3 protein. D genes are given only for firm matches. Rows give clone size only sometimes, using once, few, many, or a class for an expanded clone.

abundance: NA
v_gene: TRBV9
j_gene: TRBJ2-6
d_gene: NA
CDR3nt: TGTGCCAGCAGCGTAGCTGGCCCCGCTGTAGGAGCCAACGTCCTGACTTTC
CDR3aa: CASSVAGPAVGANVLTF

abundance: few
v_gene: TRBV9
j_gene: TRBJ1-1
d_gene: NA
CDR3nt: TGTGCCAGCAGCGCAGGACCGGTGAACACTGAAGCTTTCTTT
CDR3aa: CASSAGPVNTEAFF

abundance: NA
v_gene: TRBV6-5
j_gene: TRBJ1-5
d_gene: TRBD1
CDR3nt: TGTGCCAGCAGTTCGACTACAGGGGGTTACAATCAGCCCCAGCATTTT
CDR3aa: CASSSTTGGYNQPQHF

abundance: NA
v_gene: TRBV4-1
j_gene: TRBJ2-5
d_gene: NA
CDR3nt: TGCGCCAGCAGCCATTTGGCGGCTACTCCGGAGACCCAGTACTTC
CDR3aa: CASSHLAATPETQYF

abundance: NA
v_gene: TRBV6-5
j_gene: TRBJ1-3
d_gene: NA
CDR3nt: TGTGCCAGCAGTTATGGGCAGACGGCGACTGGAAACACCATATATTTT
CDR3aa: CASSYGQTATGNTIYF

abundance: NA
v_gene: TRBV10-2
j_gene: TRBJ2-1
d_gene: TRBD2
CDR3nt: TGCGCCAGCAGGGTTAGCGGGGGGGCCTTGGGTAGAAATGAGCAGTTCTTC
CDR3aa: CASRVSGGALGRNEQFF

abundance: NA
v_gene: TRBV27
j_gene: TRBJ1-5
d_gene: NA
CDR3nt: TGTGCCAGCAGCCCAAGGGGACTTTACAATCAGCCCCAGCATTTT
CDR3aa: CASSPRGLYNQPQHF

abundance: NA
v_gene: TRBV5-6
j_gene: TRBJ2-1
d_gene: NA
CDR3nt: TGTGCCAGCAGCCATTGGTTGGGGTCCTACAATGAGCAGTTCTTC
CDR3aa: CASSHWLGSYNEQFF

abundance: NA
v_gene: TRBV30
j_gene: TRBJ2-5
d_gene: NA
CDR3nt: TGTGCCTGGAGTGTAGAGACCCAGTACTTC
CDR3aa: CAWSVETQYF

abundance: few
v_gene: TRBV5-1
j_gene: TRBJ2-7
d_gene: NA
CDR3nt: TGCGCCAGCAGCTTATCAGGGCAGGCCTCCTACGAGCAGTACTTC
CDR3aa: CASSLSGQASYEQYF

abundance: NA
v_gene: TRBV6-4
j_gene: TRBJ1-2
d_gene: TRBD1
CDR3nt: TGTGCCAGCAGAACGGTGGGACAGGGTGAAGGCTACACCTTC
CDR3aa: CASRTVGQGEGYTF

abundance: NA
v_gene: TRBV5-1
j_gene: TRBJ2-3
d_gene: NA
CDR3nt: TGCGCCAGCAGCTTGATTGGGGATACGCAGTATTTT
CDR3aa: CASSLIGDTQYF

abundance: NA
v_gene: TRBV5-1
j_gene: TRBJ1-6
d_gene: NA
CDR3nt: TGCGCCAGCAGCTTGGCCTTGAGACAGGAGAATTCACCCCTCCACTTT
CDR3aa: CASSLALRQENSPLHF

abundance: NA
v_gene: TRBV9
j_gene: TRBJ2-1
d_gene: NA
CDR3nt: TGTGCCAGCAGCGCAGACGGGGACCTCTCCTACAATGAGCAGTTCTTC
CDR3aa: CASSADGDLSYNEQFF

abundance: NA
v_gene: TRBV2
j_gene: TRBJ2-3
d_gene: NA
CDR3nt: TGTGCCAGCAGTGATGTGACAGATACGCAGTATTTT
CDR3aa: CASSDVTDTQYF

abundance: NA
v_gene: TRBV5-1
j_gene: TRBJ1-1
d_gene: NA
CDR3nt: TGCGCCAGCAGCTTTTCAGGAGGGGACACTGAAGCTTTCTTT
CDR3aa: CASSFSGGDTEAFF

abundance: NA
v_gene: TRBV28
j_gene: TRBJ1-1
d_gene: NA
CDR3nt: TGTGCCAGCACTTCCCCCGGAGATGCTAGAGGGATTGAAGCTTTCTTT
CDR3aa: CASTSPGDARGIEAFF

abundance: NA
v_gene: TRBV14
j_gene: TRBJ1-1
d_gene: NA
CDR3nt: TGTGCCAGCAGCCACCTACAGGGAGGAGGGACTGAAGCTTTCTTT
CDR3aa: CASSHLQGGGTEAFF

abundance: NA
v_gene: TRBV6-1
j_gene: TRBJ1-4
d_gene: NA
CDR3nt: TGTGCCAGCAGTGATCTTCCGGGATCGGGTGAAAAACTGTTTTTT
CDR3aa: CASSDLPGSGEKLFF

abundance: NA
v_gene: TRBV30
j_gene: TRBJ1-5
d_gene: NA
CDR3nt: TGTGCCTGGAGCCCGGGTTTAGTCAATCAGCCCCAGCATTTT
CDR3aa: CAWSPGLVNQPQHF

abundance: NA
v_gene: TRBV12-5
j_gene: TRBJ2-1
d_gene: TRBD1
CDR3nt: TGTGCTAGTGGAGGACAGGGGGGAATTTCCTACAATGAGCAGTTCTTC
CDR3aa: CASGGQGGISYNEQFF

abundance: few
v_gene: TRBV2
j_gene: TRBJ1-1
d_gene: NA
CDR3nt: TGTGCCAGCAGTGGATTCAACACTGAAGCTTTCTTT
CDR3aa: CASSGFNTEAFF

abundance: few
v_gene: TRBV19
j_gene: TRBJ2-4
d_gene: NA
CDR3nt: TGTGCCAGTACCCGGGGGGCGAAAAACATTCAGTACTTC
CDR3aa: CASTRGAKNIQYF

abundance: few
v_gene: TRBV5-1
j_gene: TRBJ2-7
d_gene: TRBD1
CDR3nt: TGCGCCAGCAAAAGGGGGACAGGGACCTACGAGCAGTACTTC
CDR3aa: CASKRGTGTYEQYF

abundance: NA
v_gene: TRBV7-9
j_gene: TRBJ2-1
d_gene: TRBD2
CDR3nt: TGTGCCAGCAGCTCCGGGGGAGGGACTAGCGGAGGGACTGAGCAGTTCTTC
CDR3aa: CASSSGGGTSGGTEQFF

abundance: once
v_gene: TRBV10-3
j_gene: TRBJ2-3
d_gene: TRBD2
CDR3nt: TGTGCCATCGGGACTAGCGGGCGTAGCACAGATACGCAGTATTTT
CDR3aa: CAIGTSGRSTDTQYF

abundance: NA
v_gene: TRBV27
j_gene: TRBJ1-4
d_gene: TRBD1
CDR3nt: TGTGCCAGCAGCTCTCAGGGGGCGCGGACTAATGAAAAACTGTTTTTT
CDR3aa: CASSSQGARTNEKLFF

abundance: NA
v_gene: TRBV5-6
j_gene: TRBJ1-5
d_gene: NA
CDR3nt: TGTGCCAGCAGCACCGTTCAGAACAATCAGCCCCAGCATTTT
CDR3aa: CASSTVQNNQPQHF

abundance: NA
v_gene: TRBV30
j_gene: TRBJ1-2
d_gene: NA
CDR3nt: TGTGCCTGGAGCCCCGGAGCTAATGGGGGCTACACCTTC
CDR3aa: CAWSPGANGGYTF

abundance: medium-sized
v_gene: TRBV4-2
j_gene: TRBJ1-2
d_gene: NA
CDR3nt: TGTGCCAGCAGCCAAGATTATACGGGGGTGAGCCAGGCTGGCTATGGCTACACCTTC
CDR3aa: CASSQDYTGVSQAGYGYTF

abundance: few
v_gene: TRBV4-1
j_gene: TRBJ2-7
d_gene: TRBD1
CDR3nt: TGCGCCAGCAGCGGACAGGGGGCGAAGGAGCAGTACTTC
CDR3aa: CASSGQGAKEQYF

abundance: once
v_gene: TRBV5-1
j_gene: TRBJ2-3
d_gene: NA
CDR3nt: TGCGCCAGCAGCTTGAACCCTGCTGTGCCCGCAGATACGCAGTATTTT
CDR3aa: CASSLNPAVPADTQYF

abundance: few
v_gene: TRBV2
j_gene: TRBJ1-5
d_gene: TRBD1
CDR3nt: TGTGCCAGCAGACCCAGACAGGGGGAAAGTCAGCCCCAGCATTTT
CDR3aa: CASRPRQGESQPQHF

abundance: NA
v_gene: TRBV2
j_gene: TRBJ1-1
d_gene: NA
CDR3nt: TGTGCCAGCAGTGAAGAGGCCCCTATGGGGACTGAAGCTTTCTTT
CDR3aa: CASSEEAPMGTEAFF

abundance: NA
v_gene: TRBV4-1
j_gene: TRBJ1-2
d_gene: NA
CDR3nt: TGCGCCAGCAGCCCCCCGTTGGCTAACTATGGCTACACCTTC
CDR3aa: CASSPPLANYGYTF

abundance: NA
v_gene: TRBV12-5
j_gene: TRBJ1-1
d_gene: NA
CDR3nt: TGTGCTAGTGGTTTGGACGCGGGGGCTTATGCTGAAGCTTTCTTT
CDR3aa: CASGLDAGAYAEAFF

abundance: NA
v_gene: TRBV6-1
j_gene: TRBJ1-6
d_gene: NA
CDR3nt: TGTGCCAGCAGTGAACTTACACTCGGAGCCAATAATTCACCCCTCCACTTT
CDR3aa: CASSELTLGANNSPLHF

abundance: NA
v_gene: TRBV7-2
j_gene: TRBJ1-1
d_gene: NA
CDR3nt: TGTGCCAGCAGCTTAGAAGAGTGGGGGCGTACTGAAGCTTTCTTT
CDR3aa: CASSLEEWGRTEAFF

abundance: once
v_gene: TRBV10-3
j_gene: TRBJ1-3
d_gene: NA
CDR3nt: TGTGCCATAACCCCGGCATGGGACTCTGGAAACACCATATATTTT
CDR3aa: CAITPAWDSGNTIYF

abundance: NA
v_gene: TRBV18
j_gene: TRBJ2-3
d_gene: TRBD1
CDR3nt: TGTGCCAGCTCACCATGGGACAGGTCTTCTAGCACAGATACGCAGTATTTT
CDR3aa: CASSPWDRSSSTDTQYF

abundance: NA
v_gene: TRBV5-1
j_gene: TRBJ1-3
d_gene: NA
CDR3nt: TGCGCCAGCAGTTCTGGACCGGCCTCTGGAAACACCATATATTTT
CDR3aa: CASSSGPASGNTIYF

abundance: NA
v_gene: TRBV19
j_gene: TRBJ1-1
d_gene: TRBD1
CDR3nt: TGTGCCAGTAGCAGAGACAGGGGGCTAAACACTGAAGCTTTCTTT
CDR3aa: CASSRDRGLNTEAFF

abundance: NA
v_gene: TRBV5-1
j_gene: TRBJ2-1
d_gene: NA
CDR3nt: TGCGCCAGCAGCCTCCAGGGCATTCTCAATGAGCAGTTCTTC
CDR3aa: CASSLQGILNEQFF

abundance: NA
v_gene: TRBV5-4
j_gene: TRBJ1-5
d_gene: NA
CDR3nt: TGTGCCAGCAGCCCCGGGGGTGATCAGCCCCAGCATTTT
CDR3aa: CASSPGGDQPQHF

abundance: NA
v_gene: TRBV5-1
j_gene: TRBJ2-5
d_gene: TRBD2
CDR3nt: TGCGCCAGCAGCTTGGATATCGGGGGGGCCGGAGAGACCCAGTACTTC
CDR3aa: CASSLDIGGAGETQYF

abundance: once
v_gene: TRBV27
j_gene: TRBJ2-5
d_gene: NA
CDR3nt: TGTGCCAGCAGTCCAGGGGGTAAGCGGGGTATGCAGACCCAGTACTTC
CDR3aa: CASSPGGKRGMQTQYF

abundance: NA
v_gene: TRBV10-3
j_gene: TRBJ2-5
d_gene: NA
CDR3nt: TGTGCCATCAGCGGGGGGCTACAAGAGACCCAGTACTTC
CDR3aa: CAISGGLQETQYF

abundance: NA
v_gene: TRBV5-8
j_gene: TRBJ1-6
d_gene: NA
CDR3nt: TGTGCCAGCAGCTATCCAGACGAGCTCTATAATTCACCCCTCCACTTT
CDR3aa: CASSYPDELYNSPLHF

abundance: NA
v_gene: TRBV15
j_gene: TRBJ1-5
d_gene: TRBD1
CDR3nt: TGTGCCACCAGCAGAGGCGCCGCCAATAGGGGACAGGGGAACCGGGAGCCCCAGCATTTT
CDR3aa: CATSRGAANRGQGNREPQHF

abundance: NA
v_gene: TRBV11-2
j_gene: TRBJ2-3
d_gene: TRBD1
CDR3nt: TGTGCCAGCAGCTATATGACAGGGCTTTATGGAGATACGCAGTATTTT
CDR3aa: CASSYMTGLYGDTQYF

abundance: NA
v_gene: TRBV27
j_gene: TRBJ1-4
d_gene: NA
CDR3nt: TGTGCCAGCAGTTTATCGACTGGGTTAAGGGAAAAACTGTTTTTT
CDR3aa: CASSLSTGLREKLFF

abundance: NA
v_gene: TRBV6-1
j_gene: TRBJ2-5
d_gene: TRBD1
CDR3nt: TGTGCCAGCAGAGTGACAGGGGGCGCGGAGACCCAGTACTTC
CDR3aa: CASRVTGGAETQYF

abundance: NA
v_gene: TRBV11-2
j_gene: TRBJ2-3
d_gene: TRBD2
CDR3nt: TGTGCCAGCAGCTTGATCTTCCTAGCGGGGGGGCAGACAGATACGCAGTATTTT
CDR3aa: CASSLIFLAGGQTDTQYF

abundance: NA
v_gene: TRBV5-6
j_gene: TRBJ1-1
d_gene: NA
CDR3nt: TGTGCCAGCAGCTTTACAGGCAAACCCAGTGAAGCTTTCTTT
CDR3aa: CASSFTGKPSEAFF

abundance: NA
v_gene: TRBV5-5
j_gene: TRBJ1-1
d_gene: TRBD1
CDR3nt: TGTGCCAGCAGTTTCCCCGGGACAGGGCCGTTCGGGGACACTGAAGCTTTCTTT
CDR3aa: CASSFPGTGPFGDTEAFF

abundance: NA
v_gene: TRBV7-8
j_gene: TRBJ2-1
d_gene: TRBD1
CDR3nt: TGTGCCAGCAGCCCTCGGACAGGGGCCATGGATGAGCAGTTCTTC
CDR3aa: CASSPRTGAMDEQFF

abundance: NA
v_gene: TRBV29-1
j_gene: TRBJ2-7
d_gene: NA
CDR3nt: TGCAGCGTTGAAGATGGACTATCGAGCTACGAGCAGTACTTC
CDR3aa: CSVEDGLSSYEQYF

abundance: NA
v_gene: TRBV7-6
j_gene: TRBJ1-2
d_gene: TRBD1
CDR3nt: TGTGCCAGCAGCTTAGTGCCCCCGGGACAGGGGACCTATGGCTACACCTTC
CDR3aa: CASSLVPPGQGTYGYTF

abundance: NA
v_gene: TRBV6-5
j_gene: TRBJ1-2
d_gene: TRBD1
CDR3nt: TGTGCCAGCAGTTACGGGACAGAGTATGGCTACACCTTC
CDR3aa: CASSYGTEYGYTF